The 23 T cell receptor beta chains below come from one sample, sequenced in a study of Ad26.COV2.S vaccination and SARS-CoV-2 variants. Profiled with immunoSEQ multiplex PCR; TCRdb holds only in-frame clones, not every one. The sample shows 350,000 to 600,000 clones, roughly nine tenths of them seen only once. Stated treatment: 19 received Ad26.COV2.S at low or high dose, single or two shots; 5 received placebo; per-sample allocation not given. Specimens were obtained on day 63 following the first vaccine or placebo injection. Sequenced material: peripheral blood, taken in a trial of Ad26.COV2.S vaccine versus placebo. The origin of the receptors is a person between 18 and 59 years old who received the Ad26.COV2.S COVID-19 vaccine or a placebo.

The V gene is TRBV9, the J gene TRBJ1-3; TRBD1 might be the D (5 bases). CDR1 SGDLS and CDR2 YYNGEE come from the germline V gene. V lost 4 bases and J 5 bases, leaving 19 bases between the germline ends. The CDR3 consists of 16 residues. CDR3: CASSPGGRGSRNTIYF. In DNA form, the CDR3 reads TGTGCCAGCAGCCCAGGCGGGAGGGGCTCAAGAAACACCATATATTTT.

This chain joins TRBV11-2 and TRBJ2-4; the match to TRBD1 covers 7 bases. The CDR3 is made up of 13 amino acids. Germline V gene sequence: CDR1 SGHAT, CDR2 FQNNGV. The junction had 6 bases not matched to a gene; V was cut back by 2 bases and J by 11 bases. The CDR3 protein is CASSLTPQGFQYF. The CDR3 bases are TGTGCCAGCAGCTTAACCCCACAGGGGTTTCAGTACTTC. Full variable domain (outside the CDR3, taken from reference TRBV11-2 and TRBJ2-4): EAGVAQSPRYKIIEKRQSVAFWCNPISGHATLYWYQQILGQGPKLLIQFQNNGVVDDSQLPKDRFSAERLKGVDSTLKIQPAKLEDSAVYLCASSLTPQGFQYFGAGTRLSVL.

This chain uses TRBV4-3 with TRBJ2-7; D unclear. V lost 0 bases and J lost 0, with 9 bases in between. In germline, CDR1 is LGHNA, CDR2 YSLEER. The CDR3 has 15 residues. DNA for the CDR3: TGCGCCAGCAGCCAAGAATCGGGCGGCTCCTACGAGCAGTACTTC. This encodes CASSQESGGSYEQYF.

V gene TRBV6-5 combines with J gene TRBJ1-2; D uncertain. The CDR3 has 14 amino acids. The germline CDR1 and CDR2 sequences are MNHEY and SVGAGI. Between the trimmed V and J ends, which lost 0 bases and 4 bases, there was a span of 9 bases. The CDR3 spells CASSYSDGRYGYTF. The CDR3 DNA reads TGTGCCAGCAGTTACTCGGACGGCCGCTATGGCTACACCTTC.

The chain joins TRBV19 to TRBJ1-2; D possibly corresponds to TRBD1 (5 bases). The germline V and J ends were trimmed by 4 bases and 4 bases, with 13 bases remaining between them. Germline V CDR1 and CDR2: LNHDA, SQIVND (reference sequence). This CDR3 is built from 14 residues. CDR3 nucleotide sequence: TGTGCCAGTAGTACAGGGTTTTATGGCTATGGCTACACCTTC. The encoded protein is CASSTGFYGYGYTF.

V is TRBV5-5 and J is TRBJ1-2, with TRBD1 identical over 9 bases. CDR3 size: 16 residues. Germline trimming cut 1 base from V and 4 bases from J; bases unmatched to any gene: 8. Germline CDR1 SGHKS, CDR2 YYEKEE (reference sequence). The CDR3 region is CASSLSRDRALYGYTF. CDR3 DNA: TGTGCCAGCAGCTTGAGCCGGGACAGGGCTCTCTATGGCTACACCTTC.

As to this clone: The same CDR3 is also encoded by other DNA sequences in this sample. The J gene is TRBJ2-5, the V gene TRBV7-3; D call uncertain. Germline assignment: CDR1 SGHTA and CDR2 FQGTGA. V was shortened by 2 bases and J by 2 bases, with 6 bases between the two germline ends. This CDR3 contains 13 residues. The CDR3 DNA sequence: TGTGCCAGCAGCTTAGGCCAGCAAGAGACCCAGTACTTC. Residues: CASSLGQQETQYF.

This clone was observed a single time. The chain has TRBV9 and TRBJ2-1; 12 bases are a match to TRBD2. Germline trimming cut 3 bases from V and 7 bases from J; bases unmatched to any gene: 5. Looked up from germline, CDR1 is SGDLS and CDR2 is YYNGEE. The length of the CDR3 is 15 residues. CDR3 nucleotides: TGTGCCAGCAGCGGGACGCTAGCGGGAGGGAATGAGCAGTTCTTC. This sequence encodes CASSGTLAGGNEQFF. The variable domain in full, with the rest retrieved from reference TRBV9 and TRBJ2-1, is DSGVTQTPKHLITATGQRVTLRCSPRSGDLSVYWYQQSLDQGLQFLIQYYNGEERAKGNILERFSAQQFPDLHSELNLSSLELGDSALYFCASSGTLAGGNEQFFGPGTRLTVL.

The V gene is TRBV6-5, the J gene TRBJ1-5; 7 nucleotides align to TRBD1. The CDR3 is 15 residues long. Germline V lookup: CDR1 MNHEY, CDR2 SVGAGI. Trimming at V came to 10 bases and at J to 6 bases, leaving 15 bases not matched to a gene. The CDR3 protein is CATLRVRGGVQPQHF. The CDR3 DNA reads TGTGCCACCCTAAGGGTCAGGGGGGGTGTTCAGCCCCAGCATTTT.

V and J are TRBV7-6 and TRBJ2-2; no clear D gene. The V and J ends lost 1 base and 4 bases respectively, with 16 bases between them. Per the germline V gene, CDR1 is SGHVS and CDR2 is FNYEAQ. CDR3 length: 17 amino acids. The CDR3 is CASSLVPPASSTGELFF. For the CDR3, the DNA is TGTGCCAGCAGCTTAGTACCGCCGGCTTCTAGCACCGGGGAGCTGTTTTTT.

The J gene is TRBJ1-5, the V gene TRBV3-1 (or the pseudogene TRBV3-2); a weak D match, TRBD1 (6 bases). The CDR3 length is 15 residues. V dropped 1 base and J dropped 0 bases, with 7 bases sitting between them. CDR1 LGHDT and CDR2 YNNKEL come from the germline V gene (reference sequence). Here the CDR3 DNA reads TGTGCCAGCAGCCAAGGGACAGCTAGCAATCAGCCCCAGCATTTT. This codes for CASSQGTASNQPQHF.

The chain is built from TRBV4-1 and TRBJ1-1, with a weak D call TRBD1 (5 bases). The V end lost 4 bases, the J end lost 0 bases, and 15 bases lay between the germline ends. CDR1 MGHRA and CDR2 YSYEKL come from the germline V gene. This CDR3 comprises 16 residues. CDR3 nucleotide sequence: TGCGCCAGCAGCCCATTGGCAGGGAGCATGAACACTGAAGCTTTCTTT. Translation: CASSPLAGSMNTEAFF.

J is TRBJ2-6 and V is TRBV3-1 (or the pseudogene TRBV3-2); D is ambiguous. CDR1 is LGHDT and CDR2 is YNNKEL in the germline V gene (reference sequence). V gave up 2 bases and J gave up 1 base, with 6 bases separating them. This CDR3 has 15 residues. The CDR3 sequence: CASSQSASGANVLTF. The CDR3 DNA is TGTGCCAGCAGCCAATCGGCTTCTGGGGCCAACGTCCTGACTTTC.

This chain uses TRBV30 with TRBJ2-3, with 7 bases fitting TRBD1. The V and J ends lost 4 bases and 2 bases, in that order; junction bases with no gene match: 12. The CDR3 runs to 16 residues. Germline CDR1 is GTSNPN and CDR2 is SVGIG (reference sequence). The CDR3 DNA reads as TGTGCCTGGACCTTACTGGGGGACAGCTTCACAGATACGCAGTATTTT. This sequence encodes CAWTLLGDSFTDTQYF.

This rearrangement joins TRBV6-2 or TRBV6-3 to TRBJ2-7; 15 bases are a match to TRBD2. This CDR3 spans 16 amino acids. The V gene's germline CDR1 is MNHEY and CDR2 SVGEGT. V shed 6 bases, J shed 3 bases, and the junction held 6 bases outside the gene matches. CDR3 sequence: CASSGLAGGPIYEQYF. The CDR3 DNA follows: TGTGCCAGCAGCGGACTAGCGGGAGGGCCAATCTACGAGCAGTACTTC.

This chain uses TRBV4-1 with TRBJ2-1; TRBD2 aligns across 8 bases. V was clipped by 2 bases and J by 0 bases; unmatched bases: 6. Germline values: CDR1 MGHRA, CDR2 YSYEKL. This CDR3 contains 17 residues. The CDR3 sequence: CASSQTSGASSYNEQFF. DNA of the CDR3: TGCGCCAGCAGCCAAACTAGCGGCGCAAGCTCCTACAATGAGCAGTTCTTC.

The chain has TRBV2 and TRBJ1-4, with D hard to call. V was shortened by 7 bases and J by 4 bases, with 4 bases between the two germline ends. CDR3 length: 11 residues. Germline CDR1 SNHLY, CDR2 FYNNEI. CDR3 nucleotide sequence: TGTGCCAGCACAGTTAATGAAAAACTGTTTTTT. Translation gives CASTVNEKLFF.

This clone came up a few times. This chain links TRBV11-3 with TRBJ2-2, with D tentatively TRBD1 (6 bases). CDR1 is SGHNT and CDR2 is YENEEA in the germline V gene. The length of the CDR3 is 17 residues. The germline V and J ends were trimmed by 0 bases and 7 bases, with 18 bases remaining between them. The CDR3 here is CASSLDNLRGSDGELFF. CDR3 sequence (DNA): TGTGCCAGCAGCTTAGATAATTTGAGGGGGTCGGACGGGGAGCTGTTTTTT.

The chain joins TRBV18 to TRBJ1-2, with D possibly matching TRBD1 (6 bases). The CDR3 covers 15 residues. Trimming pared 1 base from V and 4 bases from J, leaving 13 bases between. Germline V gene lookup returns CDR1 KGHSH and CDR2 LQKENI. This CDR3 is CASSPLGGQGYGYTF. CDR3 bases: TGTGCCAGCTCACCACTCGGGGGCCAGGGCTATGGCTACACCTTC.

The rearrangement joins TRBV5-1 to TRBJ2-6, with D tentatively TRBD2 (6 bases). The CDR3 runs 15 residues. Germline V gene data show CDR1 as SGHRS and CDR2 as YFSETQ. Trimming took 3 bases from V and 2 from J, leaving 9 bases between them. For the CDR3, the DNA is TGCGCCAGCAGCTACGGGGGAGCTGGGGCCAACGTCCTGACTTTC. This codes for CASSYGGAGANVLTF.

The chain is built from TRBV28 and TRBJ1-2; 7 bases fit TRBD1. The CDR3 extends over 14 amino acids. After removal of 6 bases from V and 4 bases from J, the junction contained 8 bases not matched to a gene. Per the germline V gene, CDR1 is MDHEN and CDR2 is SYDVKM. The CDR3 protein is CASRETGDSYGYTF. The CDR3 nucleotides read TGTGCCAGCAGGGAAACAGGGGATTCCTATGGCTACACCTTC.

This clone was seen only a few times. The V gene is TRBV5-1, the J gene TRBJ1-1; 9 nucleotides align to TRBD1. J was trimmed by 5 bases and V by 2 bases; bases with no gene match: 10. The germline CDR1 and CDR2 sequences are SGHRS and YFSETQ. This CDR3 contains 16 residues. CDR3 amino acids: CASSLEVTGGMTEAFF. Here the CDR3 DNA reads TGCGCCAGCAGCTTAGAGGTAACAGGGGGCATGACTGAAGCTTTCTTT.

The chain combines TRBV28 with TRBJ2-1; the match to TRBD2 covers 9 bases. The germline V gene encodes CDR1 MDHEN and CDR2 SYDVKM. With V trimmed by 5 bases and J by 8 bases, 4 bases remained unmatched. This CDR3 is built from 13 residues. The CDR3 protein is CASSPGLAYEQFF. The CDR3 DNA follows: TGTGCCAGCAGTCCGGGACTAGCCTATGAGCAGTTCTTC.